This section outlines one T cell receptor beta chain sequence together with its context. Its cognate antigen is unknown. The record originates from a study of T cell responses to AZD1222 COVID-19 vaccine. General study points: When two AZD1222 doses had been given, Spike-specific TCR breadth and depth rose.

The data were produced by immunoSEQ multiplex PCR, yet TCRdb's version contains in-frame clones alone and is incomplete. The table includes 100,000 to 120,000 clones, approximately 94% detected once. Germline trimming cut 0 bases from V and 2 bases from J; bases unmatched to any gene: 3. CDR1 and CDR2 (germline): ENHRY, SYGVKD. The CDR3 totals 15 residues. The input for sequencing was peripheral blood, taken 28 days after the second AZD1222 dose. The rearrangement uses TRBV10-3 and TRBJ2-7; 8 nucleotides line up with TRBD2. The clonotype comes from an adult who received the AZD1222 COVID-19 vaccine. The CDR3 sequence is CAISESIGRAYEQYF. The CDR3, as DNA: TGTGCCATCAGTGAGTCGATCGGGAGGGCCTACGAGCAGTACTTC.